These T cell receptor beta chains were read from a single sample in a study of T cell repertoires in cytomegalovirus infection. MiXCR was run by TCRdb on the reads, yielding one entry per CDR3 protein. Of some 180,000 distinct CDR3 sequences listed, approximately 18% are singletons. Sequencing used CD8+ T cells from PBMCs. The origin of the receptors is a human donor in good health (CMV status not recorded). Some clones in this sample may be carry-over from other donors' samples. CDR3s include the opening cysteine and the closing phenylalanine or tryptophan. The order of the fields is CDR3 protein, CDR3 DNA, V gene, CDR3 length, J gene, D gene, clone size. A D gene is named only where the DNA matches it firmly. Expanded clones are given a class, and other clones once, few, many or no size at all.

cdr3_aa: CSAREGTDTGELFF
cdr3_nt: TGCAGTGCTAGAGAGGGGACAGACACCGGGGAGCTGTTTTTT
v_call: TRBV20-1
cdr3_length: 14
j_call: TRBJ2-2
d_call: TRBD1
clone_size: many

cdr3_aa: CATSGTSGEEDEQFF
cdr3_nt: TGTGCCACCAGTGGGACTAGCGGGGAAGAGGATGAGCAGTTCTTC
v_call: TRBV10-3
cdr3_length: 15
j_call: TRBJ2-1
d_call: TRBD2
clone_size: once

cdr3_aa: CASSDLGQGDTEAFF
cdr3_nt: TGTGCCAGCAGTGACCTTGGGCAGGGTGACACTGAAGCTTTCTTT
v_call: TRBV28
cdr3_length: 15
j_call: TRBJ1-1
d_call: .
clone_size: .

cdr3_aa: CASSPYSDRGHDQPQHF
cdr3_nt: TGTGCCAGCAGTCCGTACTCGGACAGGGGGCATGATCAGCCCCAGCATTTT
v_call: TRBV12-3/TRBV12-4
cdr3_length: 17
j_call: TRBJ1-5
d_call: TRBD1
clone_size: .

cdr3_aa: CASSPTGTGGEKLFF
cdr3_nt: TGTGCCAGCAGCCCGACCGGGACAGGGGGCGAAAAACTGTTTTTT
v_call: TRBV7-3
cdr3_length: 15
j_call: TRBJ1-4
d_call: TRBD1
clone_size: .

cdr3_aa: CASSDFLDPYEQYF
cdr3_nt: TGTGCCAGCAGTGACTTTCTGGACCCCTACGAGCAGTACTTC
v_call: TRBV12-3/TRBV12-4
cdr3_length: 14
j_call: TRBJ2-7
d_call: .
clone_size: few

cdr3_aa: CASSAGQGLNTEAFF
cdr3_nt: TGTGCCAGCAGCGCGGGTCAGGGGTTGAACACTGAAGCTTTCTTT
v_call: TRBV7-9
cdr3_length: 15
j_call: TRBJ1-1
d_call: .
clone_size: .

cdr3_aa: CASSETGRNYGYTF
cdr3_nt: TGTGCCAGCAGTGAAACAGGGAGGAACTATGGCTACACCTTC
v_call: TRBV2
cdr3_length: 14
j_call: TRBJ1-2
d_call: .
clone_size: .

cdr3_aa: CASSITYTGSRGNQPQHF
cdr3_nt: TGTGCCAGTAGTATCACCTACACTGGCAGTAGGGGCAATCAGCCCCAGCATTTT
v_call: TRBV19
cdr3_length: 18
j_call: TRBJ1-5
d_call: .
clone_size: .

cdr3_aa: CASSVRTPGANVLTF
cdr3_nt: TGTGCCAGCAGCGTAAGGACCCCTGGGGCCAACGTCCTGACTTTC
v_call: TRBV7-6
cdr3_length: 15
j_call: TRBJ2-6
d_call: .
clone_size: .

cdr3_aa: CASSSGQGTTGELFF
cdr3_nt: TGTGCCAGCAGCTCAGGACAGGGGACCACCGGGGAGCTGTTTTTT
v_call: TRBV7-9
cdr3_length: 15
j_call: TRBJ2-2
d_call: TRBD1
clone_size: .

cdr3_aa: CASSWRPFSSADTQYF
cdr3_nt: TGTGCCAGCAGCTGGCGGCCTTTTAGCAGCGCAGATACGCAGTATTTT
v_call: TRBV7-2
cdr3_length: 16
j_call: TRBJ2-3
d_call: .
clone_size: .

cdr3_aa: CASSPDRPERDEAFF
cdr3_nt: TGCGCCAGCAGCCCTGACAGGCCCGAGAGAGATGAAGCTTTCTTT
v_call: TRBV4-3
cdr3_length: 15
j_call: TRBJ1-1
d_call: .
clone_size: .

cdr3_aa: CSAIRHHDDSGNTIYF
cdr3_nt: TGCAGTGCGATCCGCCACCATGACGACTCTGGAAACACCATATATTTT
v_call: TRBV20-1
cdr3_length: 16
j_call: TRBJ1-3
d_call: .
clone_size: few

cdr3_aa: CASSQDSAASLYEQYF
cdr3_nt: TGCGCCAGCAGCCAAGATTCGGCGGCTAGCTTGTACGAGCAGTACTTC
v_call: TRBV4-3
cdr3_length: 16
j_call: TRBJ2-7
d_call: .
clone_size: few

cdr3_aa: CASSLENNQPQHF
cdr3_nt: TGTGCCAGCAGCTTAGAGAACAATCAGCCCCAGCATTTT
v_call: TRBV7-7
cdr3_length: 13
j_call: TRBJ1-5
d_call: .
clone_size: .

cdr3_aa: CASSLSSGHYGYTF
cdr3_nt: TGTGCCAGCAGTTTATCGTCAGGGCACTATGGCTACACCTTC
v_call: TRBV28
cdr3_length: 14
j_call: TRBJ1-2
d_call: .
clone_size: .

cdr3_aa: CASIEDSVYNSPLHF
cdr3_nt: TGTGCCAGCATCGAGGATTCGGTCTATAATTCACCCCTCCACTTT
v_call: TRBV28
cdr3_length: 15
j_call: TRBJ1-6
d_call: .
clone_size: few

cdr3_aa: CASSLVTGKEVYYGYTF
cdr3_nt: TGTGCCAGCAGCTTAGTGACAGGGAAGGAGGTTTACTATGGCTACACCTTC
v_call: TRBV7-2
cdr3_length: 17
j_call: TRBJ1-2
d_call: TRBD1
clone_size: many

cdr3_aa: CDSSEETGGNQPQHF
cdr3_nt: TGTGACAGCAGTGAAGAGACAGGGGGCAATCAGCCCCAGCATTTT
v_call: TRBV6-1
cdr3_length: 15
j_call: TRBJ1-5
d_call: TRBD1
clone_size: once

cdr3_aa: CASSLSGTGIYEQYF
cdr3_nt: TGTGCCAGCAGCTTATCCGGGACAGGGATCTACGAGCAGTACTTC
v_call: TRBV12-3/TRBV12-4
cdr3_length: 15
j_call: TRBJ2-7
d_call: TRBD1
clone_size: few

cdr3_aa: CASSSPGIGYTF
cdr3_nt: TGTGCCAGCAGCTCCCCAGGGATTGGCTACACCTTC
v_call: TRBV12-3/TRBV12-4
cdr3_length: 12
j_call: TRBJ1-2
d_call: .
clone_size: .

cdr3_aa: CASSQTGAYQPQHF
cdr3_nt: TGTGCCAGCAGCCAAACAGGGGCATATCAGCCCCAGCATTTT
v_call: TRBV14
cdr3_length: 14
j_call: TRBJ1-5
d_call: TRBD1
clone_size: .

cdr3_aa: CASSLFQGSYEQYF
cdr3_nt: TGTGCCAGCAGCTTGTTTCAGGGATCCTACGAGCAGTACTTC
v_call: TRBV5-6
cdr3_length: 14
j_call: TRBJ2-7
d_call: .
clone_size: .

cdr3_aa: CASSLGLLGYTF
cdr3_nt: TGTGCCAGCAGCCTGGGCCTCCTCGGCTACACCTTC
v_call: TRBV14
cdr3_length: 12
j_call: TRBJ1-2
d_call: .
clone_size: .

cdr3_aa: CASGYGSHYEQYF
cdr3_nt: TGTGCTAGTGGATACGGGAGTCATTACGAGCAGTACTTC
v_call: TRBV12-5
cdr3_length: 13
j_call: TRBJ2-7
d_call: .
clone_size: few

cdr3_aa: CASSPGSLGANVLTF
cdr3_nt: TGTGCCAGCAGCCCAGGGTCTCTCGGGGCCAACGTCCTGACTTTC
v_call: TRBV9
cdr3_length: 15
j_call: TRBJ2-6
d_call: .
clone_size: few

cdr3_aa: CSATSGGYEQYF
cdr3_nt: TGCAGTGCTACTAGCGGGGGGTACGAGCAGTACTTC
v_call: TRBV20-1
cdr3_length: 12
j_call: TRBJ2-7
d_call: TRBD2
clone_size: few

cdr3_aa: CSARVIRSGDNHGYTF
cdr3_nt: TGCAGTGCTAGAGTAATACGGTCAGGGGATAACCATGGCTACACCTTC
v_call: TRBV20-1
cdr3_length: 16
j_call: TRBJ1-2
d_call: .
clone_size: many

cdr3_aa: CASSPPATGTEAFF
cdr3_nt: TGTGCCAGCAGTCCCCCGGCAACGGGCACTGAAGCTTTCTTT
v_call: TRBV12-3/TRBV12-4
cdr3_length: 14
j_call: TRBJ1-1
d_call: .
clone_size: .

cdr3_aa: CASSLLASLSNQPQHF
cdr3_nt: TGTGCCAGCAGTTTATTAGCCAGTCTGAGCAATCAGCCCCAGCATTTT
v_call: TRBV27
cdr3_length: 16
j_call: TRBJ1-5
d_call: .
clone_size: few

cdr3_aa: CASSPGQFSYEQYF
cdr3_nt: TGCGCCAGCAGCCCCGGACAGTTCTCCTACGAGCAGTACTTC
v_call: TRBV4-1
cdr3_length: 14
j_call: TRBJ2-7
d_call: .
clone_size: few

cdr3_aa: CASSLVIYEQYF
cdr3_nt: TGTGCCAGCAGTTTAGTTATCTACGAGCAGTACTTC
v_call: TRBV12-3/TRBV12-4
cdr3_length: 12
j_call: TRBJ2-7
d_call: .
clone_size: .

cdr3_aa: CASRGLGLGSNQPQHF
cdr3_nt: TGTGCCAGCAGGGGTTTAGGCCTCGGCAGCAATCAGCCCCAGCATTTT
v_call: TRBV12-3/TRBV12-4
cdr3_length: 16
j_call: TRBJ1-5
d_call: .
clone_size: .

cdr3_aa: CASSGRDLSGNTIYF
cdr3_nt: TGTGCCAGCAGCGGCAGGGATCTCTCTGGAAACACCATATATTTT
v_call: TRBV7-2
cdr3_length: 15
j_call: TRBJ1-3
d_call: .
clone_size: few

cdr3_aa: CASSQGTGGNSGNTIYF
cdr3_nt: TGCGCCAGCAGCCAAGGGACAGGGGGAAACTCTGGAAACACCATATATTTT
v_call: TRBV4-3
cdr3_length: 17
j_call: TRBJ1-3
d_call: TRBD1
clone_size: .

cdr3_aa: CASSLMGQNTGELFF
cdr3_nt: TGTGCCAGCAGCTTAATGGGGCAGAACACCGGGGAGCTGTTTTTT
v_call: TRBV11-2
cdr3_length: 15
j_call: TRBJ2-2
d_call: .
clone_size: .

cdr3_aa: CASSLALESLEQYF
cdr3_nt: TGTGCCAGCAGCTTGGCCTTAGAGTCCCTCGAGCAGTACTTC
v_call: TRBV5-4
cdr3_length: 14
j_call: TRBJ2-7
d_call: .
clone_size: few

cdr3_aa: CASSLDGAGGNEQFF
cdr3_nt: TGTGCCAGCAGTCTTGATGGGGCAGGGGGCAATGAGCAGTTCTTC
v_call: TRBV3-1
cdr3_length: 15
j_call: TRBJ2-1
d_call: TRBD1
clone_size: .

cdr3_aa: CATSGGAGVEAFF
cdr3_nt: TGTGCCACCTCGGGCGGAGCAGGGGTTGAAGCTTTCTTT
v_call: TRBV19
cdr3_length: 13
j_call: TRBJ1-1
d_call: .
clone_size: .

cdr3_aa: CASLTLGTEAFF
cdr3_nt: TGTGCCAGCCTCACGCTTGGGACTGAAGCTTTCTTT
v_call: TRBV27
cdr3_length: 12
j_call: TRBJ1-1
d_call: .
clone_size: .

cdr3_aa: CASSLGPGSPYNEQFF
cdr3_nt: TGTGCCAGCAGCTTAGGGCCGGGGTCCCCCTACAATGAGCAGTTCTTC
v_call: TRBV7-6
cdr3_length: 16
j_call: TRBJ2-1
d_call: .
clone_size: .

cdr3_aa: CASTNIGTEYYEQYF
cdr3_nt: TGTGCCAGCACCAACATCGGGACAGAATACTACGAGCAGTACTTC
v_call: TRBV6-2/TRBV6-3
cdr3_length: 15
j_call: TRBJ2-7
d_call: TRBD1
clone_size: few

cdr3_aa: CASSPKPGTVHLNQPQHF
cdr3_nt: TGTGCCAGTTCACCTAAGCCCGGGACAGTTCACCTCAATCAGCCCCAGCATTTT
v_call: TRBV19
cdr3_length: 18
j_call: TRBJ1-5
d_call: TRBD1
clone_size: .

cdr3_aa: CASSLPVANTGELFF
cdr3_nt: TGTGCCAGCAGCTTACCGGTGGCGAACACCGGGGAGCTGTTTTTT
v_call: TRBV7-8
cdr3_length: 15
j_call: TRBJ2-2
d_call: .
clone_size: few

cdr3_aa: CASSPGPLILEAFF
cdr3_nt: TGTGCCAGCAGTCCCGGACCCCTCATCCTGGAAGCTTTCTTT
v_call: TRBV12-3/TRBV12-4
cdr3_length: 14
j_call: TRBJ1-1
d_call: .
clone_size: few

cdr3_aa: CASSPPSGLNTEAFF
cdr3_nt: TGTGCCAGCAGCCCGCCCTCAGGGTTGAACACTGAAGCTTTCTTT
v_call: TRBV7-2
cdr3_length: 15
j_call: TRBJ1-1
d_call: .
clone_size: few